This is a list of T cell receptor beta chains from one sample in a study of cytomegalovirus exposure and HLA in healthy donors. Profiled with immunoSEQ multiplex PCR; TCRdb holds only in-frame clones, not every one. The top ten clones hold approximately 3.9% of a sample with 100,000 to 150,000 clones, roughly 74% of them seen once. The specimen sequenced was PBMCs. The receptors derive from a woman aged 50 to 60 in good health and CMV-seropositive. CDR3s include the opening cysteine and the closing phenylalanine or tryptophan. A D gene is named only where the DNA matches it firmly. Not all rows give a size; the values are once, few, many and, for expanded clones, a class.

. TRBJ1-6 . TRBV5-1 CASAGTENSPLHF TGCGCCAGCGCCGGGACTGAGAATTCACCCCTCCACTTT
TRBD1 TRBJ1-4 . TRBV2 CASSSTGYNEKLFF TGTGCCAGCTCTTCGACAGGGTATAATGAAAAACTGTTTTTT
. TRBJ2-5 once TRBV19 CASRGAGGTQYF TGTGCCAGTCGGGGGGCCGGTGGGACCCAGTACTTC
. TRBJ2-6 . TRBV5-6 CASSLIGSGANVLTF TGTGCCAGCAGCTTGATCGGGTCTGGGGCCAACGTCCTGACTTTC
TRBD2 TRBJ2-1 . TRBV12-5 CASGPGLAGGFDEQFF TGTGCTAGTGGCCCGGGACTAGCGGGGGGGTTCGACGAGCAGTTCTTC
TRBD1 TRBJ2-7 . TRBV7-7 CASSPGTGSYEQYF TGTGCCAGCAGCCCCGGGACAGGGAGCTACGAGCAGTACTTC
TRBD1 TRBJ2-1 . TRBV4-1 CASRAVGTAYNEQFF TGCGCCAGCAGAGCGGTGGGGACAGCGTACAATGAGCAGTTCTTC
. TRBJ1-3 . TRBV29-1 CSVLPGAGNTIYF TGCAGCGTACTGCCGGGGGCTGGAAACACCATATATTTT
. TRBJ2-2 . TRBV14 CASSQGSSYATGELFF TGTGCCAGCAGCCAAGGGAGCTCTTACGCCACCGGGGAGCTGTTTTTT
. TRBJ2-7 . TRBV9 CASSLGLQGYEQYF TGTGCCAGCAGCTTGGGACTTCAGGGATACGAGCAGTACTTC
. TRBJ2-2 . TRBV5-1 CASSLDTITGELFF TGCGCCAGCAGTCTGGACACAATCACCGGGGAGCTGTTTTTT
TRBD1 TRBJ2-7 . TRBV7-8 CASSRQGVEQYF TGTGCCAGCAGTCGACAGGGCGTAGAGCAGTACTTC
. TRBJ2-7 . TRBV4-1 CASSQAPGQPSYEQYF TGCGCCAGCAGCCAAGCCCCCGGACAGCCCTCCTACGAGCAGTACTTC
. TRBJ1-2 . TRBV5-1 CASSLTYGSYGYTF TGCGCCAGCAGCTTGACCTATGGGAGCTATGGCTACACCTTC
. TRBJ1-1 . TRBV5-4 CATFSRGGTEAFF TGTGCCACCTTCTCCCGGGGGGGCACTGAAGCTTTCTTT
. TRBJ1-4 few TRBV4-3 CASSQDRGREKLFF TGCGCCAGCAGCCAAGATAGGGGCAGGGAAAAACTGTTTTTT
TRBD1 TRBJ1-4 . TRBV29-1 CSVEVDRVTEKLFF TGCAGCGTTGAAGTGGACAGGGTTACTGAAAAACTGTTTTTT
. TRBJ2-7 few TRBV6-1 CASSSYRRDNEQYF TGTGCCAGCAGTTCCTACCGCAGGGACAACGAGCAGTACTTC
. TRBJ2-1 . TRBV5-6 CASTSLGGSEQFF TGTGCCAGCACCTCACTGGGGGGTTCTGAGCAGTTCTTC
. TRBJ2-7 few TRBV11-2 CASSLGLRSSYEQYF TGTGCCAGCAGCTTGGGGCTACGATCGTCCTACGAGCAGTACTTC
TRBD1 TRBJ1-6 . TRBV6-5 CASSYADRAPSPLHF TGTGCCAGCAGTTACGCTGACAGGGCCCCTTCACCCCTCCACTTT
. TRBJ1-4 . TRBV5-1 CASSLGLGGGEKLFF TGCGCCAGCAGCTTGGGATTGGGCGGAGGGGAAAAACTGTTTTTT
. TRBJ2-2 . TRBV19 CASSIRGNGELFF TGTGCCAGTAGTATAAGGGGTAACGGGGAGCTGTTTTTT
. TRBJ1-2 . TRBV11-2 CASSSATPGVLGYTF TGTGCCAGCAGCTCAGCTACACCGGGGGTCTTGGGCTACACCTTC
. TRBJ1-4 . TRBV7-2 CASSFRAGTTNEKLFF TGTGCCAGCAGCTTCAGAGCGGGCACAACTAATGAAAAACTGTTTTTT
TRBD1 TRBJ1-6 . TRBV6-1 CASSVGQGASYNSPLHF TGTGCCAGCAGTGTCGGACAGGGGGCTTCCTATAATTCACCCCTCCACTTT